The 19 T cell receptor beta chains given below trace back to one sample, sequenced in a study of cytomegalovirus exposure and HLA in healthy donors. The primer mix had 60 Vbeta and 13 Jbeta primers. Sequencing was performed with immunoSEQ multiplex PCR; in TCRdb, only in-frame clones are kept and a portion is missing. The sample records about 140,000 clones, around three quarters being singletons. The material sequenced was PBMCs. Source of these receptors: a man aged 35-49 years in good health and CMV-seropositive.

This sequence joins TRBV18 and TRBJ1-5; no firm D call. V lost 2 bases to trimming and J lost 7 bases, with 9 bases between them. The CDR3 runs 13 residues. Germline V CDR1 and CDR2: KGHSH, LQKENI. In DNA form, the CDR3 reads TGTGCCAGCTCACCAGGAGAGGAGCAGCCCCAGCATTTT. Translating gives CASSPGEEQPQHF.

V usage is TRBV10-3 and J usage is TRBJ2-3; tentative D call: TRBD1 (6 bases). Germline assignment: CDR1 ENHRY and CDR2 SYGVKD. The CDR3 has 14 residues. V was shortened by 3 bases and J by 5 bases, with 12 bases between the two germline ends. Written as DNA, the CDR3 is TGTGCCATCAGTGAATACAGGGATCAAGATACGCAGTATTTT. This encodes CAISEYRDQDTQYF.

The chain links TRBV29-1 to TRBJ1-1; 7 bases line up with TRBD1. J lost 10 bases, V lost 6 bases, and 8 bases had no gene match. The CDR3 covers 11 residues. The germline V gene has CDR1 SQVTM and CDR2 ANQGSEA. CDR3 protein: CSVNWGQIAFF. The CDR3 DNA sequence: TGCAGCGTGAACTGGGGACAGATAGCTTTCTTT.

The chain is built from TRBV30 and TRBJ1-4; tentatively, D is TRBD1 (6 bases). The CDR3 is 14 residues long. V lost 0 bases and J 5 bases, leaving 10 bases between the germline ends. Per germline, CDR1 GTSNPN and CDR2 SVGIG (reference sequence). CDR3 sequence: CAWSVLGANEKLFF. The CDR3 DNA follows: TGTGCCTGGAGTGTCTTGGGGGCGAATGAAAAACTGTTTTTT.

This chain uses TRBV5-5 with TRBJ2-6, with D hard to call. CDR3 size: 14 residues. In germline, CDR1 is SGHKS, CDR2 YYEKEE (reference sequence). V was pared by 7 bases and J by 0 bases, with 8 bases between. The CDR3 DNA sequence: TGTGCCAGCCACATGCTCTCTGGGGCCAACGTCCTGACTTTC. It translates to CASHMLSGANVLTF.

The chain has TRBV4-2 and TRBJ2-3; perhaps TRBD2 as D (6 bases). The CDR3 totals 17 residues. Germline-derived CDR1 and CDR2 are LGHNA and YNFKEQ. The germline V and J ends were trimmed by 1 base and 6 bases, with 20 bases remaining between them. The CDR3: CASSQGRDAGLKDTQYF. The CDR3 nucleotides read TGTGCCAGCAGCCAAGGAAGGGACGCGGGGCTCAAGGATACGCAGTATTTT.

This chain connects TRBV4-3 to TRBJ1-4, with no clear D. CDR3 length: 15 residues. V dropped 0 bases and J dropped 8 bases, with 13 bases sitting between them. Germline V CDR1 and CDR2: LGHNA, YSLEER. The CDR3 coding sequence is TGCGCCAGCAGCCAAGATCGGGGTCTTCAGGAAAAACTGTTTTTT. It codes for CASSQDRGLQEKLFF.

The chain carries TRBV7-2 and TRBJ2-5; D is perhaps TRBD1 (6 bases). Trimming cost V 1 base and J 0 bases, with 12 bases left between them. Germline V lookup: CDR1 SGHTA, CDR2 FQGNSA. The CDR3 length is 16 residues. The CDR3 DNA follows: TGTGCCAGCAGCTTAGGGGGGCTTCCGTACCAAGAGACCCAGTACTTC. The encoded protein is CASSLGGLPYQETQYF.

The chain joins TRBV6-6 to TRBJ1-3, with D tentatively TRBD1 (5 bases). The CDR3 runs to 12 residues. Trimming stripped 8 bases from V and 4 bases from J, with 9 bases between. The germline V gene has CDR1 MNHNY and CDR2 SVGAGI (reference sequence). The CDR3 DNA sequence: TGTGCCAGCGTGGCAGGGGGAAACACCATATATTTT. Translating gives CASVAGGNTIYF.

The chain combines TRBV6-1 with TRBJ2-5; tentative D call: TRBD2 (7 bases). The CDR3 is 16 residues long. Germline V lookup: CDR1 MNHNS, CDR2 SASEGT. The V and J ends lost 4 bases and 4 bases respectively, with 19 bases between them. The CDR3 sequence: CASSARQAGRGETQYF. The CDR3 DNA follows: TGTGCCAGCAGTGCCCGACAGGCGGGGAGGGGAGAGACCCAGTACTTC.

The rearrangement joins TRBV7-8 to TRBJ2-2; D is unclear. Per germline, CDR1 SGHVS and CDR2 FQNEAQ. This CDR3 region has 12 residues. The V end was cut by 5 bases, the J end by 7 bases, with 8 bases between. CDR3 bases: TGTGCCAGCAGCCATTCCGGCGGGGAGCTGTTTTTT. Amino acids: CASSHSGGELFF.

This clone showed up just a few times. V and J are TRBV19 and TRBJ2-4, with a possible D match to TRBD1 (7 bases). Trimming removed 0 bases at V and 6 bases at J, with 9 bases between. Germline CDR1 is LNHDA and CDR2 is SQIVND (reference sequence). This CDR3 is 14 amino acids long. The CDR3 sequence is CASSIDQGGNIQYF. CDR3 sequence (DNA): TGTGCCAGTAGTATAGATCAGGGGGGAAACATTCAGTACTTC.

The chain recombines TRBV29-1 with TRBJ1-2; D not resolved. Germline CDR1 is SQVTM and CDR2 is ANQGSEA. CDR3 length: 10 amino acids. Trimming removed 4 bases at V and 8 bases at J, with 8 bases between. The CDR3 DNA sequence: TGCAGCGTTGGGCCGAAGGGCTACACCTTC. It translates to CSVGPKGYTF.

The chain combines TRBV19 with TRBJ1-1; tentatively, D is TRBD1 (6 bases). V gave up 2 bases and J gave up 4 bases, with 11 bases separating them. Germline values: CDR1 LNHDA, CDR2 SQIVND (reference sequence). The CDR3 has 14 amino acids. CDR3 amino acids: CASSIQGPGTEAFF. CDR3 coding DNA: TGTGCCAGTAGTATACAGGGGCCGGGCACTGAAGCTTTCTTT.

V usage is TRBV30 and J usage is TRBJ1-1; 7 positions match TRBD1. The CDR3 runs 13 residues. Trimming removed 4 bases from V and 3 bases from J; junction bases left unmatched: 5. CDR1 and CDR2 from the germline V gene are GTSNPN and SVGIG (reference sequence). In nucleotides, the CDR3 is TGTGCCTGGACGAAGGGGGCGGACACTGAAGCTTTCTTT. Translated, it gives CAWTKGADTEAFF. The full variable domain, completed using reference TRBV30 and TRBJ1-1, is SQTIHQWPATLVQPVGSPLSLECTVEGTSNPNLYWYRQAAGRGLQLLFYSVGIGQISSEVPQNLSASRPQDRQFILSSKKLLLSDSGFYLCAWTKGADTEAFFGQGTRLTVV.

V and J are TRBV4-3 and TRBJ2-3; the match to TRBD2 covers 12 bases. Trimming cost V 0 bases and J 2 bases; bases outside gene matches: 9. Germline V lookup: CDR1 LGHNA, CDR2 YSLEER. This CDR3 comprises 19 residues. The CDR3 bases are TGCGCCAGCAGCCAAGATTGGGCTAGCGGGAGGGCTCACACAGATACGCAGTATTTT. This gives the protein CASSQDWASGRAHTDTQYF.

The V gene is TRBV18, the J gene TRBJ1-1; D is unresolved. Per the germline V gene, CDR1 is KGHSH and CDR2 is LQKENI. V was cut by 8 bases and J by 4 bases, with 17 bases left in between. The CDR3 extends over 14 amino acids. Here the CDR3 reads CASREVSIGTEAFF. DNA of the CDR3: TGTGCCAGCCGCGAGGTTAGTATCGGCACTGAAGCTTTCTTT.

This chain uses TRBV13 with TRBJ1-2; 7 nucleotides line up with TRBD1. The CDR3 is 13 residues long. The V and J ends lost 5 bases and 3 bases, in that order; junction bases with no gene match: 3. Germline V gene sequence: CDR1 PRHDT, CDR2 FYEKMQ (reference sequence). CDR3 sequence: CASSPGQYYGYTF. CDR3 DNA sequence: TGTGCCAGCAGCCCGGGACAGTACTATGGCTACACCTTC.

The rearrangement joins TRBV11-2 to TRBJ2-5, with TRBD1 matching over 11 bases. CDR3 length: 15 amino acids. V gave up 2 bases and J gave up 4 bases; unmatched junction bases: 3. Germline loops: CDR1 SGHAT, CDR2 FQNNGV. As DNA, the CDR3 is TGTGCCAGCAGCTTACTCGGGACAGGGGGAGAGACCCAGTACTTC. This sequence encodes CASSLLGTGGETQYF.